This T cell receptor (beta chain) was identified during a study of cytomegalovirus exposure and HLA in healthy donors. Study findings and constraints: Later on, a genetic analysis was performed. It linked a missense variant in DCLRE1C with V- and J-gene trimming of TCR beta. When the data were analyzed later, several of the most significant clusters appeared to be linked to common viral pathogens. No immune exposure information besides CMV serostatus was available.

V was clipped by 0 bases and J by 8 bases; unmatched bases: 13. The CDR3 runs to 19 residues. A word on this clone: Its specificity is unknown.

The PCR had 60 Vbeta and 13 Jbeta primers. TCRdb's copy holds only in-frame clones and misses some; the assay was immunoSEQ multiplex PCR. Recorded here are 50,000 or so clones; the top ten clones represent roughly 25%. Input material: PBMCs. This chain joins TRBV23-1 and TRBJ1-6; 10 bases align to TRBD1. TRBV23-1 is an ORF, with its function uncertain. The origin of this receptor is a man aged 35 to 55 in good health and CMV-seropositive. The CDR3 bases are TGCGCCAGCAGTCAATCGCCGGGACAGGGGATCCCGGGGTATTCACCCCTCCACTTT. Translating it yields CASSQSPGQGIPGYSPLHF.